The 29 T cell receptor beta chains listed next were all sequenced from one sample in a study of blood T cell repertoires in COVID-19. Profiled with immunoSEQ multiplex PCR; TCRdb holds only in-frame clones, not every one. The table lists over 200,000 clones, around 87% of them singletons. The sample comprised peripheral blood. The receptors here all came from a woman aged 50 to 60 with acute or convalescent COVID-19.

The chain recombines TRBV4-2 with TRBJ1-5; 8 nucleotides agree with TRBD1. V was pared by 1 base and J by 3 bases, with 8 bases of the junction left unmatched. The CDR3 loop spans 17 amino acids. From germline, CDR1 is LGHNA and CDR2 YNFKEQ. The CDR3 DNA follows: TGTGCCAGCAGCCAAGCCTGGACAGGGACTCCCAATCAGCCCCAGCATTTT. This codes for CASSQAWTGTPNQPQHF.

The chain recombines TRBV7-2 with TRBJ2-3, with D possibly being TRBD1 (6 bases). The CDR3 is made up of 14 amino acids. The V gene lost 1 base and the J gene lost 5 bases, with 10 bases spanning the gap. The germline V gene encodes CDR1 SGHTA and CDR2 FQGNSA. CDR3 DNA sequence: TGTGCCAGCAGCTTAGGGGGACAAATAGATACGCAGTATTTT. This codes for CASSLGGQIDTQYF.

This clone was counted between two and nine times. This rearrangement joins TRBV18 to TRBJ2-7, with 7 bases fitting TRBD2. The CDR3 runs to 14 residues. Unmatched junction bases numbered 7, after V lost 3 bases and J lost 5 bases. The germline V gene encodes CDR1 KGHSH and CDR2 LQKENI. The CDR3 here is CASSPSAGADEQYF. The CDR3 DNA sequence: TGTGCCAGCTCACCGAGCGCGGGAGCGGACGAGCAGTACTTC.

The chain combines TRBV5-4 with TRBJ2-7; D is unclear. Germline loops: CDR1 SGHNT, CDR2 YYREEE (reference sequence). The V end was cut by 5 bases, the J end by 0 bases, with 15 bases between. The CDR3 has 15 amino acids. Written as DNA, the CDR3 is TGTGCCAGCAGGCCCCAGACTGTGAGCTCCTACGAGCAGTACTTC. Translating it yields CASRPQTVSSYEQYF.

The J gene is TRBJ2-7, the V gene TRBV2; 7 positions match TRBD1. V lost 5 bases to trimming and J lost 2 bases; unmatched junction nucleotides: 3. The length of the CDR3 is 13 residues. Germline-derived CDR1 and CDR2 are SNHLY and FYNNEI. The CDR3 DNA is TGTGCCAGCAGTCGGACAGGAGCCTACGAGCAGTACTTC. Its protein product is CASSRTGAYEQYF.

The CDR3 region has the DNA TGTGCCACGAGTGAGGCAGGGGTTGGCTATGGCTACACCTTC. Amino acid sequence: CATSEAGVGYGYTF. The genes are TRBV28 and TRBJ1-2; tentatively, D is TRBD1 (6 bases). Trimming cost V 10 bases and J 4 bases, with 19 bases left between them. There are 14 residues in the CDR3. Germline V CDR1 and CDR2: MDHEN, SYDVKM.

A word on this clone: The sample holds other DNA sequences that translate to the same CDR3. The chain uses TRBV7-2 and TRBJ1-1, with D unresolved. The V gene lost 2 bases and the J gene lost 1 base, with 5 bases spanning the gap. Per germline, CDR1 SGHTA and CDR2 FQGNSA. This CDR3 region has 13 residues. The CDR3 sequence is CASSLRQNTEAFF. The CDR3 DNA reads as TGTGCCAGCAGCTTACGACAGAACACTGAAGCTTTCTTT.

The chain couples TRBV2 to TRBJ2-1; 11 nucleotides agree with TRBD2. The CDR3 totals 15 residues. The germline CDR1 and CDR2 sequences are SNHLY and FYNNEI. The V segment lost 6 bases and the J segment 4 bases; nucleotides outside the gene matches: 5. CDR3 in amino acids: CASRRIAGGYNEQFF. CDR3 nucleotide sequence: TGTGCCAGCAGGAGAATAGCGGGAGGGTACAATGAGCAGTTCTTC.

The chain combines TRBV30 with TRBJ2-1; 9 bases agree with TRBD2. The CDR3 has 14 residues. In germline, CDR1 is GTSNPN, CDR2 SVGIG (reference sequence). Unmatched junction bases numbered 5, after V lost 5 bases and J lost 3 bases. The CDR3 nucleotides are TGTGCCTGGGATAGCGGGAGTGGCTACAATGAGCAGTTCTTC. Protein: CAWDSGSGYNEQFF.

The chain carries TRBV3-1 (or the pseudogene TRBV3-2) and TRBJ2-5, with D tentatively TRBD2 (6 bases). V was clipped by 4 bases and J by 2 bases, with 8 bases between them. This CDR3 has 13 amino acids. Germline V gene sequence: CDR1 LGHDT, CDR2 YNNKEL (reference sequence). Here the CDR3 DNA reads TGTGCCAGCAGCCTACGGGAGCAAGAGACCCAGTACTTC. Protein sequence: CASSLREQETQYF.

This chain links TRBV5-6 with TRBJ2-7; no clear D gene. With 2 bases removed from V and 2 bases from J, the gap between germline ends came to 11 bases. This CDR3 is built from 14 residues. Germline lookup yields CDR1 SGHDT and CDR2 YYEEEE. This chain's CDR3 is CASSFGSGPYEQYF. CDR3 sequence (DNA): TGTGCCAGCAGCTTTGGTAGTGGGCCCTACGAGCAGTACTTC.

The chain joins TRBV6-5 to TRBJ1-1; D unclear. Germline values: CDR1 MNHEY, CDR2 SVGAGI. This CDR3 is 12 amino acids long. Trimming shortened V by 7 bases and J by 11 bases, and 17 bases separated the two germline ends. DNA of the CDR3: TGTGCCAGCACCACCCCGTTCGAAGCCGCTTTCTTT. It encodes CASTTPFEAAFF.

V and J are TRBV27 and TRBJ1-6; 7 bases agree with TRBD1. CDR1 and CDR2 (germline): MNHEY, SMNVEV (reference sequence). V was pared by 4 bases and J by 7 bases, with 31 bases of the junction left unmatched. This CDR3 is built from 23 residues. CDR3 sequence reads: CASSSPDWVGGAGQVRGNSPLHF. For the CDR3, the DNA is TGTGCCAGCAGTTCCCCCGATTGGGTGGGGGGCGCAGGACAGGTCCGTGGGAATTCACCCCTCCACTTT.

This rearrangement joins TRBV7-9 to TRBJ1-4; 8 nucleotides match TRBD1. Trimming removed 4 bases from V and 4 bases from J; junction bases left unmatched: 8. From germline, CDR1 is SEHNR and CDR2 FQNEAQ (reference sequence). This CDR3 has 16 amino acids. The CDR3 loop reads CASSSGQVPYNEKLFF. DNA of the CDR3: TGTGCCAGCAGCTCGGGACAGGTGCCCTATAATGAAAAACTGTTTTTT.

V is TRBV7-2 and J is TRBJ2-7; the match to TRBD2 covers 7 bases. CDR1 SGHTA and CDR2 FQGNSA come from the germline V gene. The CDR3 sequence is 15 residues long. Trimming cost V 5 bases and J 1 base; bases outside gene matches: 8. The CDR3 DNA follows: TGTGCCAGCAGCCCAACCTGGACTAGTTCCTACGAGCAGTACTTC. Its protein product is CASSPTWTSSYEQYF.

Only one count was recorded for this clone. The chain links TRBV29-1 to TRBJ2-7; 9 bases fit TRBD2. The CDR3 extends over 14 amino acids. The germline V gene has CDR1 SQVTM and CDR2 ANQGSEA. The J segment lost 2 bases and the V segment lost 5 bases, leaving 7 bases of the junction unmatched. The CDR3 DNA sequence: TGCAGCGTTTATCTAGCGGGACGCCCCTACGAGCAGTACTTC. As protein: CSVYLAGRPYEQYF.

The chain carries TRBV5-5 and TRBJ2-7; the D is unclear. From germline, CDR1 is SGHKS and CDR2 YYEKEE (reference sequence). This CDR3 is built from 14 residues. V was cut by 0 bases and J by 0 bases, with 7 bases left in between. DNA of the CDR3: TGTGCCAGCAGCTTGGACGGAGTCTCCTACGAGCAGTACTTC. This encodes CASSLDGVSYEQYF.

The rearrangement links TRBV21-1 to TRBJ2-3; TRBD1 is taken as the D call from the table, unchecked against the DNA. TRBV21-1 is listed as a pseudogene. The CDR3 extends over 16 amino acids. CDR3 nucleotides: TGTGCCAGCTCGAAGGGGCGACTCAGGGCGGTAGATACGCAGTATTTT. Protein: CASSKGRLRAVDTQYF.

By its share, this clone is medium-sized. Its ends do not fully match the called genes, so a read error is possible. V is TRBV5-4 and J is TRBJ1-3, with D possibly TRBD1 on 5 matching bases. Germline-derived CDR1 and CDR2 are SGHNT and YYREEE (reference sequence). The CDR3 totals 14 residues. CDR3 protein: CASSLQGSGNTIYF. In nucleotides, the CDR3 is TGTGCCAGCAGCTTGCAGGGTTCTGGCAACACCATATATTTT.

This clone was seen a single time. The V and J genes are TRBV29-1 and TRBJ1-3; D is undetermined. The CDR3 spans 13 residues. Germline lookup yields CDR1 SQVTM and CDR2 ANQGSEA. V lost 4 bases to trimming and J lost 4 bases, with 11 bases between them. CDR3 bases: TGCAGCGTTGCCGGTTTGAAGGGAAACACCATATATTTT. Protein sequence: CSVAGLKGNTIYF.

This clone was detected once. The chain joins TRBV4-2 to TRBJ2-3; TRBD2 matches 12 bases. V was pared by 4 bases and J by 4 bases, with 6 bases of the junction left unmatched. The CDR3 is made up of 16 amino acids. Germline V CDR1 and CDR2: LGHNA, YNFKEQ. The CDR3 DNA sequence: TGTGCCAGCAGCCGTACTAGCGGGAGGAGCCCAGATACGCAGTATTTT. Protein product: CASSRTSGRSPDTQYF.

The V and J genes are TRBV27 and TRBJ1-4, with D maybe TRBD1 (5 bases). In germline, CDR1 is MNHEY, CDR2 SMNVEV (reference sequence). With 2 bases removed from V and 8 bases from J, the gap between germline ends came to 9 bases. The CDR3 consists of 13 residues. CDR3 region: CASSLRTSEKLFF. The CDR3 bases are TGTGCCAGCAGTTTAAGGACAAGCGAAAAACTGTTTTTT.

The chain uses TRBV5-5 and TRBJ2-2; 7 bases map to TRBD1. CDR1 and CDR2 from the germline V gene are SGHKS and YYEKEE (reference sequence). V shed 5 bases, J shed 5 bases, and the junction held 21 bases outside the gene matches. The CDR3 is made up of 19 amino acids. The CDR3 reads CASRTYLDIGTELTGELFF. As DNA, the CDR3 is TGTGCCAGCAGGACTTACCTGGATATTGGGACAGAATTAACCGGGGAGCTGTTTTTT.

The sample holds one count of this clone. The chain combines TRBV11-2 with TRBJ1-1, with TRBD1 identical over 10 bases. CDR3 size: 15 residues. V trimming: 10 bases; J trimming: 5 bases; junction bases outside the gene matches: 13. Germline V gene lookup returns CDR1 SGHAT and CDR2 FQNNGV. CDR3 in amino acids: CATSSPGQGFTEAFF. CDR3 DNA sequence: TGTGCCACCTCCTCTCCGGGACAGGGGTTTACTGAAGCTTTCTTT.

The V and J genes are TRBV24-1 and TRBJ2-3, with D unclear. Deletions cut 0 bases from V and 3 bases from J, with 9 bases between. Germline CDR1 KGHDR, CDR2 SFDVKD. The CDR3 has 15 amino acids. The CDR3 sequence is CATSDLGPATDTQYF. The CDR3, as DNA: TGTGCCACCAGTGATTTGGGCCCAGCGACAGATACGCAGTATTTT.

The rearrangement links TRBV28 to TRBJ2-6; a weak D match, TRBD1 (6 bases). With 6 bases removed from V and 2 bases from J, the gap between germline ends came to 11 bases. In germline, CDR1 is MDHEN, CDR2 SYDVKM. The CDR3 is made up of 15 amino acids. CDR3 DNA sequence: TGTGCCAGCAGACCTTGGACAGCTGGGGCCAACGTCCTGACTTTC. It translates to CASRPWTAGANVLTF.

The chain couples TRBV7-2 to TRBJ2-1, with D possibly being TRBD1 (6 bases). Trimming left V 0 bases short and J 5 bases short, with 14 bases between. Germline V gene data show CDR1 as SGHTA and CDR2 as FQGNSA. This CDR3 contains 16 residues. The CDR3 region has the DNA TGTGCCAGCAGCTTAGCGGACAGCCGACCCGACAATGAGCAGTTCTTC. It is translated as CASSLADSRPDNEQFF.

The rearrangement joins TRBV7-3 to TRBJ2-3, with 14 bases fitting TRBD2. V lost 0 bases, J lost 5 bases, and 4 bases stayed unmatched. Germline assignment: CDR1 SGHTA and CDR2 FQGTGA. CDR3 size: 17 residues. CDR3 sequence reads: CASSLTGLAGGRDTQYF. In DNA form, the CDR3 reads TGTGCCAGCAGCTTAACTGGACTAGCGGGAGGACGAGATACGCAGTATTTT.

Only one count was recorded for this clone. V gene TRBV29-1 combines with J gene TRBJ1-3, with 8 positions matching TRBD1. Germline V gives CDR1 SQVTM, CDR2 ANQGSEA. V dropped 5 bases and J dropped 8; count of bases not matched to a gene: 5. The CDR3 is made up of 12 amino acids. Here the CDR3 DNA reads TGCAGCGTTCTCGACAGGGGCTACACCATATATTTT. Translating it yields CSVLDRGYTIYF.